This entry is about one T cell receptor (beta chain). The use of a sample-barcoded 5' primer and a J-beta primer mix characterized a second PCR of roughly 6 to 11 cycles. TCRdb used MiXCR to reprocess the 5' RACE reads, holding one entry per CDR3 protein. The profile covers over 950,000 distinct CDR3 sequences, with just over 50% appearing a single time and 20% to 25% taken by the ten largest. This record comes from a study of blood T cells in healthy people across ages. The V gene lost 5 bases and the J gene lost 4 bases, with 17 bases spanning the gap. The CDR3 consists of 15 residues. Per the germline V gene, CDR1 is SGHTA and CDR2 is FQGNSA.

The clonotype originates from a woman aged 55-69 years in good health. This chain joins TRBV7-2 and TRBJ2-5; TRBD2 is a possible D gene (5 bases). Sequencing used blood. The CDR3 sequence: CASSPTCGRPETQYF. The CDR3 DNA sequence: TGTGCCAGCAGCCCGACATGTGGGAGACCAGAGACCCAGTACTTC.